The sequence of this T cell receptor beta chain was determined in a study of blood T cell repertoires in COVID-19. At the level of the study: COVID-19 samples from acute and convalescent phases originated in the United States, Italy and Spain. T cells, B-cell-depleted T cells, or PBMCs supplied cDNA or gDNA.

Original methodology: Reference gene primers were amplified, and this amplification served to estimate nucleated cell counts. Sequencing was performed with immunoSEQ multiplex PCR; in TCRdb, only in-frame clones are kept and a portion is missing. The V and J calls and clone size are taken from that table; D and trimming were inferred from the DNA. The sample lists 65,000 to 70,000 clones, around 88% occurring once. This clone showed up just once. CDR1 is ENHRY and CDR2 is SYGVKD in the germline V gene. There are 15 residues in the CDR3. V lost 3 bases and J 6 bases, leaving 17 bases between the germline ends.

The chain uses TRBV10-3 and TRBJ1-1; no reliable D call. This receptor was taken from a woman aged 80 or over with acute or convalescent COVID-19. Sequenced sample: peripheral blood. DNA of the CDR3: TGTGCCATCAGTGAAGCGGGTCTAGAGAGAGCTGAAGCTTTCTTT. Its translation is CAISEAGLERAEAFF.